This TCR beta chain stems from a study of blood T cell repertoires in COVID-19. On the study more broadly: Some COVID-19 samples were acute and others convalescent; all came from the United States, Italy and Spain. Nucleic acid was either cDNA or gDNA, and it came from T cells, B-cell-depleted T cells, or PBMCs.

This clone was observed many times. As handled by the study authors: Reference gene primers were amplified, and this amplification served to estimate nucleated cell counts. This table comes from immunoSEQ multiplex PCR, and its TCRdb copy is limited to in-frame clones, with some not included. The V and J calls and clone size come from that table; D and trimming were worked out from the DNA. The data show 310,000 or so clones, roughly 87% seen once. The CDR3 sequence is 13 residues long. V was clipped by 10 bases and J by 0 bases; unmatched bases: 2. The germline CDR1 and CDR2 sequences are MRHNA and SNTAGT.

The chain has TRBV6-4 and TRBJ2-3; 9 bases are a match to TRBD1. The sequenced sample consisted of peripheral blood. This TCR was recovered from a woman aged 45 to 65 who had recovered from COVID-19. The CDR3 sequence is CATGTGSTDTQYF. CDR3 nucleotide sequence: TGTGCCACCGGGACAGGGAGCACAGATACGCAGTATTTT.